This T cell receptor beta chain was identified in a study of CD8 T cells in Susac syndrome. Study-level information: Treatment status at blood draw for the Susac syndrome patients was therapy-naive, corticosteroids, or intravenous immunoglobulin alone.

An input of roughly 0.5 to 1 ug of RNA was subjected to reverse transcription using random hexamers. One entry per CDR3 protein results from TCRdb running MiXCR on the immunoSEQ multiplex PCR reads. The table lists about 100,000 distinct CDR3 sequences, approximately 95% of them singletons, with 0.3% in the top ten. Germline-derived CDR1 and CDR2 are DFQATT and SNEGSKA (reference sequence). Germline trimming cut 5 bases from V and 6 bases from J; bases unmatched to any gene: 16. This CDR3 is 16 amino acids long. The chain recombines TRBV20-1 with TRBJ2-1; 7 bases align to TRBD1. The clonotype originates from a human donor with Susac syndrome. The source material was CD8+ T cells from PBMCs. CDR3 nucleotides: TGCAGTGCTCATTCCCTGACAGGGAAACTTAGCAATGAGCAGTTCTTC. Translation gives CSAHSLTGKLSNEQFF.